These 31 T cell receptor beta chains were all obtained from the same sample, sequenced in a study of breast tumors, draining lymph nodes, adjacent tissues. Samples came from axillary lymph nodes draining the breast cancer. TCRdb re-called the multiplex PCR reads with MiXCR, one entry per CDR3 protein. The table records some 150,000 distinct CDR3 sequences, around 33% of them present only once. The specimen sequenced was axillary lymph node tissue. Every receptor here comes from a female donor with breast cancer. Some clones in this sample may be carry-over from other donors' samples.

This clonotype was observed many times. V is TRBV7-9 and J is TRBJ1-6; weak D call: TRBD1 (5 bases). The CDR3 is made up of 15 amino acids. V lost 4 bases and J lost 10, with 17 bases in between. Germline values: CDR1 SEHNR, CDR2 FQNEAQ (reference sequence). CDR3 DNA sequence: TGTGCCAGCAGCTCCACAGGCGCGCCCTGGTCACCCCTCCACTTT. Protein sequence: CASSSTGAPWSPLHF.

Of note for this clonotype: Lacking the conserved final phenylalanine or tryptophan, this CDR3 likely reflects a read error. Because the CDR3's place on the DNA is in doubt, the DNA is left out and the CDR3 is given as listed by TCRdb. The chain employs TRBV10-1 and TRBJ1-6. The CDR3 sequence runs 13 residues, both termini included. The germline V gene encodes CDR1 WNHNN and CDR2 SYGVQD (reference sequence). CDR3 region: CASSERSNSPLHL.

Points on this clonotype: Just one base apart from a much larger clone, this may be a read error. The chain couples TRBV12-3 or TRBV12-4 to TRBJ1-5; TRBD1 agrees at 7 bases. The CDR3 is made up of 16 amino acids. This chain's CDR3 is CASRSETGWGSQPRHF. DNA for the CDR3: TGTGCCAGCAGATCCGAGACAGGGTGGGGGAGTCAGCCCCGGCATTTT.

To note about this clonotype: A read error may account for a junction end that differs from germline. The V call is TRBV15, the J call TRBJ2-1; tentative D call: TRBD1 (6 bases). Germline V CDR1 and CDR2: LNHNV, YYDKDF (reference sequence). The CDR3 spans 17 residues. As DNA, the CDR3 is TGTGTCACCAGCACTAATCACAGGGTCTCCTCTTCTGATGAGCAGTTCTTC. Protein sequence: CVTSTNHRVSSSDEQFF.

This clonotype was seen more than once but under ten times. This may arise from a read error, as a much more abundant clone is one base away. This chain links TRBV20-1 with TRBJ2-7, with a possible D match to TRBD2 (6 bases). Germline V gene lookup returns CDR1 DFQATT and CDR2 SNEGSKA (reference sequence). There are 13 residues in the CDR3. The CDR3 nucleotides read TGCAGTGCTAGGGTGGGAGGTCTTTACGCGCAGTACTTC. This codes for CSARVGGLYAQYF.

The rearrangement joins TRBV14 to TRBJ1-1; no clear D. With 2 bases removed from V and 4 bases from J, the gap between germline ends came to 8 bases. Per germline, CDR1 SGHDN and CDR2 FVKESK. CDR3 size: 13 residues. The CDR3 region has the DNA TGTGCCAGCAGCCAAAGCCGCGGCACTGAAGCTTTCTTT. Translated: CASSQSRGTEAFF. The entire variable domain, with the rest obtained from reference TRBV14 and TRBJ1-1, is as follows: EAGVTQFPSHSVIEKGQTVTLRCDPISGHDNLYWYRRVMGKEIKFLLHFVKESKQDESGMPNNRFLAERTGGTYSTLKVQPAELEDSGVYFCASSQSRGTEAFFGQGTRLTVV.

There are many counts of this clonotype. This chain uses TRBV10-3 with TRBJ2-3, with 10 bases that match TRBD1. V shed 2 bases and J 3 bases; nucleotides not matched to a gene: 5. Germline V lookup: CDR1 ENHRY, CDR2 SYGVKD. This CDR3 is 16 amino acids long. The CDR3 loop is CAISEGGQGWTDTQYF. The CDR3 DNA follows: TGTGCCATCAGTGAGGGGGGACAGGGGTGGACAGATACGCAGTATTTT.

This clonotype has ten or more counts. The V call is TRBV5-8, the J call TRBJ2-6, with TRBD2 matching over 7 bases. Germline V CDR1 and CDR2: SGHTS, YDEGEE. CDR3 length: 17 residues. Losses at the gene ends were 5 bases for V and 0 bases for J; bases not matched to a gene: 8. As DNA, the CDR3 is TGTGCCAGCAGTGGCGGGGGAGCCCACTCTGGGGCCAACGTCCTGACTTTC. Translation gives CASSGGGAHSGANVLTF.

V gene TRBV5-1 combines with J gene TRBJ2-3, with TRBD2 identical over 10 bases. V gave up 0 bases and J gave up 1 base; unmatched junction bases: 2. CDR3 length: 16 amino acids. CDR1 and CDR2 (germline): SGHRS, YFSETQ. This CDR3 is CASSLDLAGGTDTQYF. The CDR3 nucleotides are TGCGCCAGCAGCTTGGATCTAGCGGGAGGCACAGATACGCAGTATTTT.

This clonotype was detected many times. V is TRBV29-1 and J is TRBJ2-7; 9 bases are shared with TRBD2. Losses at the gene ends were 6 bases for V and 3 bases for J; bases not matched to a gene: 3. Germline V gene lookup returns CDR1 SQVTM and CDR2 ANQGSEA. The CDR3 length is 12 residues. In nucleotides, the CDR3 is TGCAGCGTGGTTAGCGGGAGCTACGAGCAGTACTTC. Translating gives CSVVSGSYEQYF.

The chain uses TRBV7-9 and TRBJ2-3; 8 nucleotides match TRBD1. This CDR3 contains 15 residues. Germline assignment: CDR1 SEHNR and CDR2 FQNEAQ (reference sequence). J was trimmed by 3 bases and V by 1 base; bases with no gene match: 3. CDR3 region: CASSLDRGSTDTQYF. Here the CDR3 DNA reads TGTGCCAGCAGCTTAGACAGGGGGTCGACAGATACGCAGTATTTT.

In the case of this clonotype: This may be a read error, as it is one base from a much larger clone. CDR3 bases: TGTGTCAGCAGCCCCAGGACGAGCCAAGAGACCCAGTCCTTC. This codes for CVSSPRTSQETQSF. The chain links TRBV9 to TRBJ2-5; D ambiguous. Germline CDR1 is SGDLS and CDR2 is YYNGEE. This CDR3 has 14 amino acids.

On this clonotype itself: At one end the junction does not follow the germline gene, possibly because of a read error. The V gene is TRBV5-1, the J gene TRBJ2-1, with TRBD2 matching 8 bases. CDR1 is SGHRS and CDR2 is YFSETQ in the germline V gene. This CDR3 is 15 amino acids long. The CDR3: CASGLELADFNEQFF. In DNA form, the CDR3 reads TGCGCCAGCGGCTTGGAACTAGCGGACTTCAATGAGCAGTTCTTC. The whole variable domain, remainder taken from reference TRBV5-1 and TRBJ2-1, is KAGVTQTPRYLIKTRGQQVTLSCSPISGHRSVSWYQQTPGQGLQFLFEYFSETQRNKGNFPGRFSGRQFSNSRSEMNVSTLELGDSALYLCASGLELADFNEQFFGPGTRLTVL.

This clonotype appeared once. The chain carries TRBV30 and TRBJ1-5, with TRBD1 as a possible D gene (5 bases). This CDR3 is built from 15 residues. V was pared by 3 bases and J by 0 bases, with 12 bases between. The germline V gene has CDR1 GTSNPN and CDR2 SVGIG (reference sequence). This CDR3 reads CAWRGAGDSNQPQHF. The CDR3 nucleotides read TGTGCCTGGAGGGGAGCGGGGGATAGCAATCAGCCCCAGCATTTT.

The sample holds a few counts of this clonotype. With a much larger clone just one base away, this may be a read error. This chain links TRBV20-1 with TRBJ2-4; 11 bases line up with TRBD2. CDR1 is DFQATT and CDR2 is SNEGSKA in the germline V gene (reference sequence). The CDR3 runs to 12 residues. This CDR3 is CSARDQGLAANF. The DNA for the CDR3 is TGCAGTGCTAGAGATCAGGGACTAGCGGCGAACTTC.

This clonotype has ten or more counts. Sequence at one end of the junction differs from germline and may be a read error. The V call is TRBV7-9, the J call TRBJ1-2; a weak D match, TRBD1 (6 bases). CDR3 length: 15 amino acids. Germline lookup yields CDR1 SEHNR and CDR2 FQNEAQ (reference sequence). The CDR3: CASRHREDDPWGYPF. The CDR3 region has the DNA TGTGCCAGCAGACACAGGGAAGACGATCCATGGGGCTACCCCTTC.

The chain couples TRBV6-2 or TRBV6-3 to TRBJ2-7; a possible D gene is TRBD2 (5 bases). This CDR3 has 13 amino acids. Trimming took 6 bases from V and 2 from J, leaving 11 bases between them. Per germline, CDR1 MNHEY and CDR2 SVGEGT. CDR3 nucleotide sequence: TGTGCCAGCAGGCGGACTGCCGCCTACGAGCAGTACTTC. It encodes CASRRTAAYEQYF.

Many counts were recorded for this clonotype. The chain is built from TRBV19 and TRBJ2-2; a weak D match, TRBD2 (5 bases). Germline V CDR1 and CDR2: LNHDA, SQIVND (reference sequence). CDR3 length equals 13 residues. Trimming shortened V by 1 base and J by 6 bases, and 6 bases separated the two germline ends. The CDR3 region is CASSIGGAGELFF. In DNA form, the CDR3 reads TGTGCCAGTAGTATAGGGGGAGCCGGGGAGCTGTTTTTT.

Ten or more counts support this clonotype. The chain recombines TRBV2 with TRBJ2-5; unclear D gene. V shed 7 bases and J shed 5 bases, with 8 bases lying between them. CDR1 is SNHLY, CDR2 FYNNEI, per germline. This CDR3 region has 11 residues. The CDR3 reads CASKEVETQYF. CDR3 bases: TGTGCCAGCAAGGAAGTGGAGACCCAGTACTTC.

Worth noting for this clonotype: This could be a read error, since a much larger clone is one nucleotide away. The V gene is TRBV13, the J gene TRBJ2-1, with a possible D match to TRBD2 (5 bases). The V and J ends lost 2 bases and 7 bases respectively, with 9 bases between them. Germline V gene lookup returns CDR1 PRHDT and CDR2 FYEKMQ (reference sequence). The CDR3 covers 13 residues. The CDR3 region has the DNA TGTGCCAGCAGCTTACGCCCGGGGAATGAGCAGTTCTTC. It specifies CASSLRPGNEQFF.

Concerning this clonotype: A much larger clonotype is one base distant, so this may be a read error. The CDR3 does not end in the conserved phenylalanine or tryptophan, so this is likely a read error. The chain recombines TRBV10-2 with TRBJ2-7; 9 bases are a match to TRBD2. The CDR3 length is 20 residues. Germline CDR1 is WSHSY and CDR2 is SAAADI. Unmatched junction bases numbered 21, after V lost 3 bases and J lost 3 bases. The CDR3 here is CASSEIPPSASGIVIYEQYL. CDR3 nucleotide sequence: TGCGCCAGCAGTGAAATTCCCCCCTCGGCTAGCGGGATTGTTATCTACGAGCAGTACCTC.

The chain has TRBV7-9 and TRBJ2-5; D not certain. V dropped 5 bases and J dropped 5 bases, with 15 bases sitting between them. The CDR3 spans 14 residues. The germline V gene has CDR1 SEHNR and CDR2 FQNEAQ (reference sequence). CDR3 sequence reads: CASSLRGAKETQYF. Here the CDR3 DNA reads TGTGCCAGCAGCCTCCGCGGAGCTAAGGAGACCCAGTACTTC. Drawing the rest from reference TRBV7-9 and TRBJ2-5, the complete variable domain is DTGVSQNPRHKITKRGQNVTFRCDPISEHNRLYWYRQTLGQGPEFLTYFQNEAQLEKSRLLSDRFSAERPKGSFSTLEIQRTEQGDSAMYLCASSLRGAKETQYFGPGTRLLVL.

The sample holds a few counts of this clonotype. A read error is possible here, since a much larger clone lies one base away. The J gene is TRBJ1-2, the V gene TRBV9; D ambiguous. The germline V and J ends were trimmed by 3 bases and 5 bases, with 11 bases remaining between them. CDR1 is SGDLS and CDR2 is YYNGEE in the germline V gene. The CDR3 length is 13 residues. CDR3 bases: TGTGCCAGCAGCGCGCAGGACCGGTATGGCTACACCTTC. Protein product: CASSAQDRYGYTF.

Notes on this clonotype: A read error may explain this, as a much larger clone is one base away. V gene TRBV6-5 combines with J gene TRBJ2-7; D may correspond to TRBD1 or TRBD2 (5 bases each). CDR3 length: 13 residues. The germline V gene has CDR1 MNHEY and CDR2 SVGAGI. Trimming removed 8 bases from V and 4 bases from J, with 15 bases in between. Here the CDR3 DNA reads TGTGCCAGCGGTCCTGGAGAGGGGTACGAGCAGTACTTC. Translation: CASGPGEGYEQYF.

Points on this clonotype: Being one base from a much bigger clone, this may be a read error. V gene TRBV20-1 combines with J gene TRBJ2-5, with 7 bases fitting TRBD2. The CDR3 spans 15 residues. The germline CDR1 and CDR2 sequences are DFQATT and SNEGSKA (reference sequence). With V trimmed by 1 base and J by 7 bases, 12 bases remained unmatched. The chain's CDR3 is CSARVGGGVSGTQYF. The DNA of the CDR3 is TGCAGTGCTAGAGTGGGCGGGGGTGTATCGGGGACCCAGTACTTC.

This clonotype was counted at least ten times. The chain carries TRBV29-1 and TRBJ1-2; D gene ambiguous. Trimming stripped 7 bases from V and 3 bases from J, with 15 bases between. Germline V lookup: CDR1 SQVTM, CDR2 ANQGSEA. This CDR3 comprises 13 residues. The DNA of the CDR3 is TGCAGCGCCCAAGGGCCCGTCGACTATGGCTACACCTTC. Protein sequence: CSAQGPVDYGYTF.

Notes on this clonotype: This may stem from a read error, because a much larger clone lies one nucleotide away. The CDR3 coding sequence is TGCAGTGCTCTTGATCTCGGGGGCACTAGCCCTGGAAACACCATATATTTT. As protein: CSALDLGGTSPGNTIYF. This sequence joins TRBV20-1 and TRBJ1-3, with D possibly being TRBD1 (6 bases). Looked up from germline, CDR1 is DFQATT and CDR2 is SNEGSKA (reference sequence). The CDR3 has 17 residues. V was shortened by 5 bases and J by 2 bases, with 22 bases between the two germline ends.

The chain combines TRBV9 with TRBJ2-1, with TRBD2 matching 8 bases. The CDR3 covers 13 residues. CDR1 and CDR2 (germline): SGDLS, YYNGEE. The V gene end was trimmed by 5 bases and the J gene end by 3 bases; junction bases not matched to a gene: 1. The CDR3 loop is CASSSGIYNEQFF. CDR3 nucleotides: TGTGCCAGCAGTAGCGGGATCTACAATGAGCAGTTCTTC.

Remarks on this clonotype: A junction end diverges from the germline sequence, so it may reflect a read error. The CDR3 region is CAISFSDRGRYGYTF. CDR3 nucleotide sequence: TGTGCCATCAGTTTCTCGGACAGGGGGCGGTATGGCTACACCTTC. The rearrangement uses TRBV12-3 or TRBV12-4 and TRBJ1-2; 11 nucleotides agree with TRBD1. The CDR3 contains 15 residues.

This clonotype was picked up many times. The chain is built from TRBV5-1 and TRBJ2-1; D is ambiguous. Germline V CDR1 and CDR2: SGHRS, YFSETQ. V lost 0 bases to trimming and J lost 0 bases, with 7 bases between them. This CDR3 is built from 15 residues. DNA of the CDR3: TGCGCCAGCAGCTTGGAAAAAAGCTCCTACAATGAGCAGTTCTTC. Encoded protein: CASSLEKSSYNEQFF.

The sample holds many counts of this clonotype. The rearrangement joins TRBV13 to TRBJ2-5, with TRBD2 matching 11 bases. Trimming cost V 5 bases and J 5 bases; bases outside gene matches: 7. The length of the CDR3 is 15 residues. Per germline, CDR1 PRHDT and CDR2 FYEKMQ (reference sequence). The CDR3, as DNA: TGTGCCAGCAGCAGGGTAGCGGGGGGGATGGAGACCCAGTACTTC. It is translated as CASSRVAGGMETQYF.